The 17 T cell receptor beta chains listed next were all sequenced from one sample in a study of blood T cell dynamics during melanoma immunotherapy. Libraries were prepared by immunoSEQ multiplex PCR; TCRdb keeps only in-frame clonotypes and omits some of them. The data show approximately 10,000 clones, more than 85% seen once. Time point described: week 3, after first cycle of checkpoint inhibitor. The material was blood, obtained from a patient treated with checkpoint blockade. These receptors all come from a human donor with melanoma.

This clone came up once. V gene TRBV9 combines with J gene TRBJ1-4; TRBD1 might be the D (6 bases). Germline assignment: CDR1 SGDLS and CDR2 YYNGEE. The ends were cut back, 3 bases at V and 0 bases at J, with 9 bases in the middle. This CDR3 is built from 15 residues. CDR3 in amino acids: CASSEEGATNEKLFF. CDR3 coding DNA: TGTGCCAGCAGCGAGGAGGGGGCAACTAATGAAAAACTGTTTTTT.

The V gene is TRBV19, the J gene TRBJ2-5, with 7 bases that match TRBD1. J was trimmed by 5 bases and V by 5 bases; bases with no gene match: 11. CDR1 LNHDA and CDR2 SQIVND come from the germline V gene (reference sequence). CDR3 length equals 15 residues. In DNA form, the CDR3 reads TGTGCCAGTAGTGTGACAGGGCTAGGGTACGAGACCCAGTACTTC. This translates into CASSVTGLGYETQYF.

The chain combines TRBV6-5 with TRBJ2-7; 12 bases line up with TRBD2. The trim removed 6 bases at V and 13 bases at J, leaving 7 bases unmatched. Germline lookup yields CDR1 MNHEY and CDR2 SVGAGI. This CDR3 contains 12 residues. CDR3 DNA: TGTGCCAGCAGAGCCACTAGCGGGAGGACTTACTTC. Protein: CASRATSGRTYF.

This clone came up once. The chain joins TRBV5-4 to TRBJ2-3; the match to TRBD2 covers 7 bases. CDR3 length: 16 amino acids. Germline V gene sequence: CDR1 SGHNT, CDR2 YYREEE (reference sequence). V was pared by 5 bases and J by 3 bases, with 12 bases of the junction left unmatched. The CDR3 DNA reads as TGTGCCAGCAGTTATGGAGGGAGGGCCGGTACAGATACGCAGTATTTT. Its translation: CASSYGGRAGTDTQYF.

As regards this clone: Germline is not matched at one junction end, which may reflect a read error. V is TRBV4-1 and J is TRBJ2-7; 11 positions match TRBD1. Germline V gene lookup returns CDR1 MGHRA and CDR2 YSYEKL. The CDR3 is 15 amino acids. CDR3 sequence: CASSQVEGQGVSMAF. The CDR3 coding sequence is TGCGCCAGCAGCCAAGTAGAGGGACAGGGGGTCTCTATGGCATTC.

The DNA for the CDR3 is TGTGCCAGCAGCGGGGACAGGGGGCGAAGGCAGTACTTC. Translated: CASSGDRGRRQYF. This rearrangement joins TRBV5-6 to TRBJ2-5, with 12 bases lining up with TRBD1. This CDR3 contains 13 residues. Trimming took 4 bases from V and 11 from J; bases not matched to a gene: 6. Germline V CDR1 and CDR2: SGHDT, YYEEEE.

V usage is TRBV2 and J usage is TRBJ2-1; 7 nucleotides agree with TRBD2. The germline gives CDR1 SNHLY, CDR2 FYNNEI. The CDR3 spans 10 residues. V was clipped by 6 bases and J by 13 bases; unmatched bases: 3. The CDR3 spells CASRRTSQFF. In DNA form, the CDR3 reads TGTGCCAGCAGACGGACTAGTCAGTTCTTC.

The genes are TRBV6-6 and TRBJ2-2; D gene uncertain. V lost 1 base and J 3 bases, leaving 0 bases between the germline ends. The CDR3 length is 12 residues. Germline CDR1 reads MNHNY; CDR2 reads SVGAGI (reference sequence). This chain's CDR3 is CASSYYTGELFF. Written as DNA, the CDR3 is TGTGCCAGCAGTTACTACACCGGGGAGCTGTTTTTT.

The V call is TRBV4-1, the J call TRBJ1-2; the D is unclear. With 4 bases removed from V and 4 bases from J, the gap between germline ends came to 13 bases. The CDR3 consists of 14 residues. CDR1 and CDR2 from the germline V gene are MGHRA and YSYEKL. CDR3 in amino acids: CASSPGRSTYGYTF. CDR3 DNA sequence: TGCGCCAGCAGCCCCGGACGGAGCACCTATGGCTACACCTTC.

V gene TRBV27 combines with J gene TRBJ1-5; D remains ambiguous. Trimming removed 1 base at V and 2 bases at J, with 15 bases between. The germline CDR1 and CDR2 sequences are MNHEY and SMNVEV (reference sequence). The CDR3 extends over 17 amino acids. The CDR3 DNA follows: TGTGCCAGCAGTTTATTTGGATCGGGAAGAGGCAATCAGCCCCAGCATTTT. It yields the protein CASSLFGSGRGNQPQHF.

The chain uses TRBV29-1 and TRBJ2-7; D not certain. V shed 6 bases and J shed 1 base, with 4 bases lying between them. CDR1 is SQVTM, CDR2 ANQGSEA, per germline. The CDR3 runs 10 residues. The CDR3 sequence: CSVGSYEQYF. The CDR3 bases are TGCAGCGTCGGATCCTACGAGCAGTACTTC.

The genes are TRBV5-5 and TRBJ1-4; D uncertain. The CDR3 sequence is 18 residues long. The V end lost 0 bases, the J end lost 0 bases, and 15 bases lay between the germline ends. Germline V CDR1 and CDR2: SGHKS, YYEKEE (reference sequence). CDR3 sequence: CASSLVGVAGTTNEKLFF. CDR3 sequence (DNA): TGTGCCAGCAGCTTGGTCGGGGTCGCGGGTACAACTAATGAAAAACTGTTTTTT. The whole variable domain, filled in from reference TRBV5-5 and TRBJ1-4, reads DAGVTQSPTHLIKTRGQQVTLRCSPISGHKSVSWYQQVLGQGPQFIFQYYEKEERGRGNFPDRFSARQFPNYSSELNVNALLLGDSALYLCASSLVGVAGTTNEKLFFGSGTQLSVL.

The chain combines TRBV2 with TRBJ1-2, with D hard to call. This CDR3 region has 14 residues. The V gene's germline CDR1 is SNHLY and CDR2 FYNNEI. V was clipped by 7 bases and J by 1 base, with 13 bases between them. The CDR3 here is CASTRLTGNYGYTF. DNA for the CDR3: TGTGCCAGCACCCGACTGACGGGTAACTATGGCTACACCTTC.

The CDR3 reads CASSGPQGANTEAFF. As DNA, the CDR3 is TGTGCCAGCAGCGGCCCTCAGGGGGCGAACACTGAAGCTTTCTTT. The chain joins TRBV9 to TRBJ1-1; TRBD1 matches 8 bases. This CDR3 has 15 amino acids. Per germline, CDR1 SGDLS and CDR2 YYNGEE. The V gene end was trimmed by 3 bases and the J gene end by 1 base; junction bases not matched to a gene: 5.

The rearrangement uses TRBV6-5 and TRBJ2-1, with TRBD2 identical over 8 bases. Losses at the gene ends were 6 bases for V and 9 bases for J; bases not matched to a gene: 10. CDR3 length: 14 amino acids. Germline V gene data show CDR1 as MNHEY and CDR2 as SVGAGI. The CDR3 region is CASRSPGLVAEQFF. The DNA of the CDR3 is TGTGCCAGCAGGAGTCCGGGACTAGTCGCTGAGCAGTTCTTC.

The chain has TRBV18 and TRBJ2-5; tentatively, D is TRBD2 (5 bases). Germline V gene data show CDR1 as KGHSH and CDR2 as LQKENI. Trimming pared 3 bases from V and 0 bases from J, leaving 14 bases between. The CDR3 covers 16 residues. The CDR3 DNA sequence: TGTGCCAGCTCACCCCGAAGTAGCGCCGACCAAGAGACCCAGTACTTC. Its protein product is CASSPRSSADQETQYF.

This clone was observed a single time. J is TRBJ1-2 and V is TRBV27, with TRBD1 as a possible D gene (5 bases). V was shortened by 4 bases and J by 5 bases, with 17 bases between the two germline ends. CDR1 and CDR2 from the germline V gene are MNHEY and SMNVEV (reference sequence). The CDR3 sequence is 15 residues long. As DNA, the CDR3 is TGTGCCAGCAGTTCCGGGGCGGGAGGAGCTTATGGCTACACCTTC. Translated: CASSSGAGGAYGYTF.